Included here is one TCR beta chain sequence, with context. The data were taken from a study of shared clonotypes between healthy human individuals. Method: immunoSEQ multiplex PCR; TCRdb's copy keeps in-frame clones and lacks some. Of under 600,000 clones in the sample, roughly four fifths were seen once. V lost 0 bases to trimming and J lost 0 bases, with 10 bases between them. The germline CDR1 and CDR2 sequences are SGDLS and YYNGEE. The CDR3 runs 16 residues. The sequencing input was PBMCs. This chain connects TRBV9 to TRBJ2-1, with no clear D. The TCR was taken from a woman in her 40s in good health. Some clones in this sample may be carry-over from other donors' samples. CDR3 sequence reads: CASSVDGRDSYNEQFF. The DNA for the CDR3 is TGTGCCAGCAGCGTAGACGGACGCGACTCCTACAATGAGCAGTTCTTC.